This T cell receptor beta chain was captured in a study of T cell repertoires in cytomegalovirus infection. Overall study context: Public signatures in TCR beta pointed to CMV infection and matching HLA type.

Points on this clonotype: No antigen is known for it.

Germline V lookup: CDR1 MNHNY, CDR2 SVGAGI (reference sequence). The trim removed 2 bases at V and 2 bases at J, leaving 1 base unmatched. This CDR3 comprises 16 residues. Via MiXCR, TCRdb re-called the reads, giving one row per CDR3 protein. The sample has about 110,000 distinct CDR3 sequences; around 28% are singletons. Findings of the study overall: In two of eight donors, the top clonotype was HLA-C-restricted CMV-specific.

This clonotype originated in a human donor in good health (CMV status not recorded). Some clones in this sample may be carry-over from other donors' samples. Sequencing used CD8+ T cells from cultured PBMCs, obtained from culture after CMV antigen stimulation. The rearrangement uses TRBV6-6 and TRBJ2-1, with TRBD2 matching over 12 bases. CDR3 protein: CASSYPSGGAYNEQFF. In nucleotides, the CDR3 is TGTGCCAGCAGTTACCCTAGCGGGGGGGCCTACAATGAGCAGTTCTTC.